The sequence of this TCR beta chain was determined in a study of cytomegalovirus exposure and HLA in healthy donors. Use of 60 Vbeta and 13 Jbeta primers characterized the PCR. Profiled with immunoSEQ multiplex PCR; TCRdb holds only in-frame clones, not every one. The table records about 89,000 clones, 60% to 80% of them present only once. Study observations and caveats: Later on, an analysis tied under 20,000 TCR beta sequences to HLA alleles at 0.05 false discovery rate.

V lost 5 bases to trimming and J lost 11 bases; unmatched junction nucleotides: 11. The germline V gene has CDR1 MNHEY and CDR2 SVGAGI. The CDR3 covers 13 residues. For this clone: Its antigen remains unknown.

The chain is built from TRBV6-5 and TRBJ1-1, with TRBD1 identical over 7 bases. The sample was PBMCs. The receptor's source is a man aged 30 to 39 in good health and CMV-seronegative. The CDR3 region is CASSKARTGRAFF. CDR3 in DNA: TGTGCCAGCAGTAAAGCCCGGACAGGCCGGGCTTTCTTT.